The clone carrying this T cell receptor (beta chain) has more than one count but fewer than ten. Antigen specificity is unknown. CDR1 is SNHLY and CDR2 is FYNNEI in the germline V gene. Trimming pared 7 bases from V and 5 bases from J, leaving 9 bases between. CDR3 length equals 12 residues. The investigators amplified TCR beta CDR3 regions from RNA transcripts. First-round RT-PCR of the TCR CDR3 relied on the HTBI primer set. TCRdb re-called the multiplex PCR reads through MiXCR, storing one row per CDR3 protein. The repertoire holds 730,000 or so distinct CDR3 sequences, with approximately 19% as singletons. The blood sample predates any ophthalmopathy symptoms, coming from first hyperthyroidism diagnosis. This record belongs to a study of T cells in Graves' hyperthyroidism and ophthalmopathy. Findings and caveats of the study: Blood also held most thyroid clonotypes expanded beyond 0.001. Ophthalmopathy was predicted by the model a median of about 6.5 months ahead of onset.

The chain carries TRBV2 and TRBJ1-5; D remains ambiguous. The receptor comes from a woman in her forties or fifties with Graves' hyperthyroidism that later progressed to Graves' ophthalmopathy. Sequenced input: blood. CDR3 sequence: CASTGLDQPQHF. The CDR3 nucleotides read TGTGCCAGCACGGGGTTGGATCAGCCCCAGCATTTT.